This entry lists 17 T cell receptor beta chains sequenced from one sample in a study of identical twins. MiXCR, applied by TCRdb to the 5' RACE reads, yields one record per CDR3 protein. The sample yields 450,000 to 650,000 distinct CDR3 sequences, roughly 15% seen once. The sample was also linked to a second study, of yellow fever vaccine responses in identical twins.

The sample taken for sequencing was CD4+ T cells sorted from blood. These receptors came from a woman aged 18 to 35 in good health.

This rearrangement joins TRBV27 to TRBJ1-2; TRBD1 is a possible D gene (6 bases). Deletions cut 5 bases from V and 5 bases from J, with 18 bases between. The CDR3 spans 15 residues. The germline V gene encodes CDR1 MNHEY and CDR2 SMNVEV (reference sequence). CDR3 coding DNA: TGTGCCAGCAGTCGAGCCCCCGACAGGCTATATGGCTACACCTTC. It yields the protein CASSRAPDRLYGYTF.

This chain joins TRBV10-1 and TRBJ2-1; D is possibly TRBD2 (6 bases). The CDR3 is 16 residues long. The germline V and J ends were trimmed by 2 bases and 3 bases, with 14 bases remaining between them. Looked up from germline, CDR1 is WNHNN and CDR2 is SYGVQD (reference sequence). The CDR3, as DNA: TGCGCCAGCAGTGAGAGGGCGGGGAGTTACTACAATGAGCAGTTCTTC. This codes for CASSERAGSYYNEQFF.

J is TRBJ2-1 and V is TRBV7-6; TRBD2 matches 8 bases. Germline V CDR1 and CDR2: SGHVS, FNYEAQ. V gave up 4 bases and J gave up 6 bases; unmatched junction bases: 8. The CDR3 is made up of 15 amino acids. The CDR3 DNA reads as TGTGCCAGCAGCTCTCGAGCGGGAGAGGGCAATGAGCAGTTCTTC. It is translated as CASSSRAGEGNEQFF.

J is TRBJ1-6 and V is TRBV20-1, with 9 bases lining up with TRBD1. Germline V CDR1 and CDR2: DFQATT, SNEGSKA (reference sequence). The CDR3 extends over 15 amino acids. Trimming took 6 bases from V and 10 from J; bases not matched to a gene: 13. The CDR3 DNA follows: TGCAGTGCACCTCAAGCTGGGACAGGGAAATCACCCCTCCACTTT. Translated: CSAPQAGTGKSPLHF.

Worth noting for this clonotype: An end of the junction differs from the germline gene, which may be a read error. The rearrangement uses TRBV29-1 and TRBJ2-1; D is possibly TRBD1 (5 bases). This CDR3 is 11 amino acids long. Per germline, CDR1 SQVTM and CDR2 ANQGSEA. CDR3 region: CSAGLQGAPVF. CDR3 bases: TGCAGCGCCGGCCTTCAGGGCGCACCCGTCTTC.

This sequence joins TRBV2 and TRBJ1-1; D is perhaps TRBD1 (5 bases). The ends were cut back, 10 bases at V and 1 base at J, with 19 bases in the middle. Germline values: CDR1 SNHLY, CDR2 FYNNEI. The CDR3 covers 15 residues. Written as DNA, the CDR3 is TGTGCCAATACCGGGACCTTGCTCGGGAACACTGAAGCTTTCTTT. This gives the protein CANTGTLLGNTEAFF.

The chain recombines TRBV7-8 with TRBJ2-1; no clear D. V was cut by 1 base and J by 6 bases, with 7 bases left in between. This CDR3 spans 13 amino acids. Germline assignment: CDR1 SGHVS and CDR2 FQNEAQ. Written as DNA, the CDR3 is TGTGCCAGCAGCTTAGACAAAAGCAATGAGCAGTTCTTC. Its protein product is CASSLDKSNEQFF.

The gene calls are TRBV5-1 and TRBJ1-3; maybe TRBD1 (5 bases). CDR1 and CDR2 (germline): SGHRS, YFSETQ. The CDR3 is 14 amino acids. The V end was cut by 3 bases, the J end by 4 bases, with 11 bases between. CDR3 in DNA: TGCGCCAGCAGCTCCCCAGGGAAGGGAAACACCATATATTTT. Protein: CASSSPGKGNTIYF.

This clonotype was counted a few times. This sequence joins TRBV28 and TRBJ2-2; 10 nucleotides agree with TRBD1. After removal of 1 base from V and 1 base from J, the junction contained 6 bases not matched to a gene. The CDR3 is made up of 18 amino acids. Germline loops: CDR1 MDHEN, CDR2 SYDVKM. The CDR3 loop reads CASSLYRGTGVNTGELFF. For the CDR3, the DNA is TGTGCCAGCAGTTTATACCGCGGGACAGGGGTGAACACCGGGGAGCTGTTTTTT.

This clonotype was seen only a few times. The chain has TRBV6-1 and TRBJ1-1; TRBD1 is a possible D gene (5 bases). Trimming shortened V by 10 bases and J by 0 bases, and 15 bases separated the two germline ends. The V gene's germline CDR1 is MNHNS and CDR2 SASEGT. There are 14 residues in the CDR3. CDR3 bases: TGTGCCACCGCTTCGGGGGGAATGAACACTGAAGCTTTCTTT. Its translation: CATASGGMNTEAFF.

This clonotype was counted only a few times. V and J are TRBV7-8 and TRBJ1-1; weak D call: TRBD1 (5 bases). This CDR3 region has 13 residues. Germline V gives CDR1 SGHVS, CDR2 FQNEAQ. V was pared by 6 bases and J by 4 bases, with 12 bases between. CDR3 amino acids: CASRGIGATEAFF. The CDR3 DNA is TGTGCCAGCAGAGGGATAGGGGCCACTGAAGCTTTCTTT.

This clonotype showed up just a few times. This chain joins TRBV20-1 and TRBJ2-7; 7 bases map to TRBD1. CDR1 and CDR2 (germline): DFQATT, SNEGSKA (reference sequence). The CDR3 is 14 residues long. V trimming: 6 bases; J trimming: 0 bases; junction bases outside the gene matches: 8. DNA of the CDR3: TGCAGTGCCTTAAACAGGGGAGTCTCCTACGAGCAGTACGTC. Translated: CSALNRGVSYEQYV.

This clonotype was observed a few times. The V call is TRBV6-5, the J call TRBJ2-5; 7 nucleotides align to TRBD2. The germline V gene has CDR1 MNHEY and CDR2 SVGAGI. The CDR3 has 16 residues. The trim removed 4 bases at V and 1 base at J, leaving 9 bases unmatched. This chain's CDR3 is CASSLLSGAAQETQYF. For the CDR3, the DNA is TGTGCCAGCAGTTTACTCAGCGGGGCCGCCCAAGAGACCCAGTACTTC.

This clonotype was counted between two and nine times. The V call is TRBV5-1, the J call TRBJ2-1; TRBD2 matches 9 bases. Germline CDR1 is SGHRS and CDR2 is YFSETQ. The CDR3 is 14 residues long. V gave up 2 bases and J gave up 9 bases; unmatched junction bases: 6. This chain's CDR3 is CASSLGGGAFEQFF. The CDR3 DNA reads as TGCGCCAGCAGCTTAGGCGGGGGGGCCTTTGAGCAGTTCTTC.

This chain connects TRBV5-1 to TRBJ2-7; 8 bases are shared with TRBD1. The junction had 10 bases not matched to a gene; V was cut back by 2 bases and J by 0 bases. The CDR3 runs to 17 residues. Germline CDR1 is SGHRS and CDR2 is YFSETQ. The CDR3 DNA follows: TGCGCCAGCAGCTTAAACACTGGGACAGGTAGCTCCTACGAGCAGTACGTC. Protein sequence: CASSLNTGTGSSYEQYV.

This chain joins TRBV2 and TRBJ2-7; TRBD1 aligns across 11 bases. The CDR3 contains 15 residues. Trimming removed 6 bases from V and 3 bases from J; junction bases left unmatched: 7. The germline V gene has CDR1 SNHLY and CDR2 FYNNEI. CDR3 loop: CASRRGTGGYYEQYF. The CDR3 DNA reads as TGTGCCAGCAGGAGGGGGACAGGGGGTTACTACGAGCAGTACTTC.

This clonotype was counted many times. The chain carries TRBV12-3 or TRBV12-4 and TRBJ2-5; the D is unclear. The CDR3 has 11 residues. Trimming shortened V by 6 bases and J by 5 bases, and 7 bases separated the two germline ends. CDR3 nucleotide sequence: TGTGCCAGCAGCCCAGCTGAGACCCAGTACTTC. It translates to CASSPAETQYF.